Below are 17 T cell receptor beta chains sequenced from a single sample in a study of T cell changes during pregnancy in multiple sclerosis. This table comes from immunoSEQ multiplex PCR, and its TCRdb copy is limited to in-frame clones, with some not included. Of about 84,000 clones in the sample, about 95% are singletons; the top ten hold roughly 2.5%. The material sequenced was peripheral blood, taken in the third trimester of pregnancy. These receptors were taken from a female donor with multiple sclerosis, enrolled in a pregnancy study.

The CDR3 sequence is CASSHGQGADTEAFF. The CDR3 DNA reads TGTGCCAGCTCACACGGACAGGGGGCGGACACTGAAGCTTTCTTT. This rearrangement joins TRBV18 to TRBJ1-1; 11 bases fit TRBD1. This CDR3 has 15 residues. Germline V lookup: CDR1 KGHSH, CDR2 LQKENI. V gave up 4 bases and J gave up 3 bases; unmatched junction bases: 4.

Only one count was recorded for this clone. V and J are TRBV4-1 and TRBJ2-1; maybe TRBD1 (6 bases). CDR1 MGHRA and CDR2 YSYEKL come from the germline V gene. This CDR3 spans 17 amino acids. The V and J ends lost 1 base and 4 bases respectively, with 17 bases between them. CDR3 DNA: TGCGCCAGCAGCCAAGGTGGGGGCCGAGACTTGTACAATGAGCAGTTCTTC. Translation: CASSQGGGRDLYNEQFF.

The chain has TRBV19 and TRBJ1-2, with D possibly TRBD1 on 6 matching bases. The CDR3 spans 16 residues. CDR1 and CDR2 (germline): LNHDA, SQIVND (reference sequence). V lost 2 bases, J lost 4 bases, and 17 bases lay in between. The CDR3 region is CASSIQGRDLGYGYTF. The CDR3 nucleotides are TGTGCCAGTAGTATACAGGGGAGGGATCTGGGCTATGGCTACACCTTC.

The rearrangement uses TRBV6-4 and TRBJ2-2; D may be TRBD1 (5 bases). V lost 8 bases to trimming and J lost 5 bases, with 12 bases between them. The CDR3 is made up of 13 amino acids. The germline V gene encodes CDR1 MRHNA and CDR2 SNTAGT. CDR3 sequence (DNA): TGTGCCAGCGGACCCCAGGGAACCGGGGAGCTGTTTTTT. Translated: CASGPQGTGELFF.

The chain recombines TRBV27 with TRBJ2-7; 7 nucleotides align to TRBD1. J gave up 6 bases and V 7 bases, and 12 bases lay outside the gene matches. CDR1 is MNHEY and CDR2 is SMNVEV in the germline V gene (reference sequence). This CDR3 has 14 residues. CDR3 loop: CASNPTGFLSEQYF. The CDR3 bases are TGTGCCAGCAACCCGACAGGGTTTTTGAGCGAGCAGTACTTC.

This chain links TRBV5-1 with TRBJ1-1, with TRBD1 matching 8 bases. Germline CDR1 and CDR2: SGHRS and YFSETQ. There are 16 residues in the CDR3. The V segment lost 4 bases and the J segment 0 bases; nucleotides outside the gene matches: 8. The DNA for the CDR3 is TGCGCCAGCAGCCCACTCCGGGACAGGTTGAACACTGAAGCTTTCTTT. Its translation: CASSPLRDRLNTEAFF.

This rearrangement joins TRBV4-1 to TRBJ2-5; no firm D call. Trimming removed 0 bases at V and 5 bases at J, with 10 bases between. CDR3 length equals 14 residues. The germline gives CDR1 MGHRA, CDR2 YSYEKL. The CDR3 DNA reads TGCGCCAGCAGCCAAGATATAATCGGGGAGACCCAGTACTTC. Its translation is CASSQDIIGETQYF.

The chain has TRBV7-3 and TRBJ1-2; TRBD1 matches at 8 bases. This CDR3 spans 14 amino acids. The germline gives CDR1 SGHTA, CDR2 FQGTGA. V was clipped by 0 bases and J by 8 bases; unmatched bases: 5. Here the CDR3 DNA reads TGTGCCAGCAGCTTAACCGGGACAGGCGGGGGCTACACCTTC. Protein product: CASSLTGTGGGYTF.

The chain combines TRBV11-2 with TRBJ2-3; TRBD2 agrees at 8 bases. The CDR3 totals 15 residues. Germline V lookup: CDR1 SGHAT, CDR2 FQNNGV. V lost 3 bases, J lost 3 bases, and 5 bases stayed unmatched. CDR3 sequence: CASSFRGGYTDTQYF. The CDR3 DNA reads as TGTGCCAGCAGCTTCCGCGGGGGGTATACAGATACGCAGTATTTT. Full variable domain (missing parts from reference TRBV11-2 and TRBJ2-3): EAGVAQSPRYKIIEKRQSVAFWCNPISGHATLYWYQQILGQGPKLLIQFQNNGVVDDSQLPKDRFSAERLKGVDSTLKIQPAKLEDSAVYLCASSFRGGYTDTQYFGPGTRLTVL.

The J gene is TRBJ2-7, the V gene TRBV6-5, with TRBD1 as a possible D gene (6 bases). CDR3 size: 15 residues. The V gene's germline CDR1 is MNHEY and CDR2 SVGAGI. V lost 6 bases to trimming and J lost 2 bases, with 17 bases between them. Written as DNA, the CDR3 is TGTGCCAGCAGCTCAACCGGGACACCAGCCTACGAGCAGTACTTC. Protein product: CASSSTGTPAYEQYF.

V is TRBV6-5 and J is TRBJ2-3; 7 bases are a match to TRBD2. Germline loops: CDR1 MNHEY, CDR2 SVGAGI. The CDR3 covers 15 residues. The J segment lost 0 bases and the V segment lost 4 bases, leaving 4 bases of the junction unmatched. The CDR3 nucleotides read TGTGCCAGCAGTTTTGTTAGCGGGAGCACAGATACGCAGTATTTT. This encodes CASSFVSGSTDTQYF.

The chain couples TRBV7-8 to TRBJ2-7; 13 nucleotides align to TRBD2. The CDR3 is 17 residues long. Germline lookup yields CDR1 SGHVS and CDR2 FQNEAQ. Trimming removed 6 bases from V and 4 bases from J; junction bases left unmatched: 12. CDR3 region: CASSQGLAGAGVYEQYF. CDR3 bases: TGTGCCAGCAGTCAAGGACTAGCGGGGGCCGGCGTTTACGAGCAGTACTTC.

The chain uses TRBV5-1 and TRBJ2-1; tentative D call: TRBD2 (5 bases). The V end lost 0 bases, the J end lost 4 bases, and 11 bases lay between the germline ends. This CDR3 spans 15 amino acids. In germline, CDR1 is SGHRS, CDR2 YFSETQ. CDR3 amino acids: CASSLDGERYNEQFF. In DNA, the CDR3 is TGCGCCAGCAGCTTGGACGGGGAGCGGTACAATGAGCAGTTCTTC.

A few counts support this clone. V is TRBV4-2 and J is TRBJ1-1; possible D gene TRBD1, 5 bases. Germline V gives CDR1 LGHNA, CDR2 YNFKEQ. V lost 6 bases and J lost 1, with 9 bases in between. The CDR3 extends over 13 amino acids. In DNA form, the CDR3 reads TGTGCCAGCAGTAAAACAGGGAACACTGAAGCTTTCTTT. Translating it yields CASSKTGNTEAFF.

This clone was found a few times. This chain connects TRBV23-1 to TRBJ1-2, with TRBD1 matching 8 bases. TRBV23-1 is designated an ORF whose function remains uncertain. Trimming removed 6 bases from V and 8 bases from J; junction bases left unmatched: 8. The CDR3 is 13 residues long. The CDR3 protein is CASSRTGTGGYTF. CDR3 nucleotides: TGCGCCAGCAGCCGAACCGGGACAGGCGGCTACACCTTC.

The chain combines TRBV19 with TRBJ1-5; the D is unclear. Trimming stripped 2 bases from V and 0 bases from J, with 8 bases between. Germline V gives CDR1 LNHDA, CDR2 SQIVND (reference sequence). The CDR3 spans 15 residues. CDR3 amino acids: CASSIYSYSNQPQHF. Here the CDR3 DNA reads TGTGCCAGTAGTATATACAGTTATAGCAATCAGCCCCAGCATTTT.

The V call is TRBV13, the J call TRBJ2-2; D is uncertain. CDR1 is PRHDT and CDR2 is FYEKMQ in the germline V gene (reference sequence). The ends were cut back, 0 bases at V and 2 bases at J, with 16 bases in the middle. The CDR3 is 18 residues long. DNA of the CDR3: TGTGCCAGCAGCTTAGGGTCGTTAGAGCCGAGAAACACCGGGGAGCTGTTTTTT. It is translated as CASSLGSLEPRNTGELFF.